One and the same sample provided the 30 T cell receptor beta chains below, sequenced in a study of shared clonotypes between healthy human individuals. The table came from immunoSEQ multiplex PCR; TCRdb's copy has only in-frame clones and leaves some out. The sample lists about 360,000 clones; around 70% were seen once. The sample taken for sequencing was memory CD4+ T cells sorted from blood. Subset: CD45RA-negative fraction. Receptor source: a man aged 30 to 39 in good health.

The rearrangement links TRBV9 to TRBJ1-3, with unresolved D. Germline V gene sequence: CDR1 SGDLS, CDR2 YYNGEE. This CDR3 is built from 14 residues. V was cut by 2 bases and J by 4 bases, with 10 bases left in between. As DNA, the CDR3 is TGTGCCAGCAGCGTGGCCTCGGGAGGAAACACCATATATTTT. It specifies CASSVASGGNTIYF.

This clone appeared many times. The rearrangement links TRBV15 to TRBJ2-7; D possibly corresponds to TRBD2 (6 bases). V was trimmed by 0 bases and J by 2 bases, leaving 8 bases between them. The length of the CDR3 is 14 residues. CDR1 and CDR2 from the germline V gene are LNHNV and YYDKDF (reference sequence). For the CDR3, the DNA is TGTGCCACCAGCAGAGATCGACTAGCCTACGAGCAGTACTTC. Its protein product is CATSRDRLAYEQYF.

The chain joins TRBV19 to TRBJ1-2, with D unclear. The germline V gene has CDR1 LNHDA and CDR2 SQIVND (reference sequence). Trimming removed 0 bases at V and 4 bases at J, with 12 bases between. The CDR3 covers 15 residues. CDR3 DNA: TGTGCCAGTAGTATAGATTCGGCGGGTTCCTATGGCTACACCTTC. Protein product: CASSIDSAGSYGYTF.

The rearrangement links TRBV5-1 to TRBJ2-1, with D possibly matching TRBD2 (6 bases). Trimming took 0 bases from V and 6 from J, leaving 13 bases between them. This CDR3 comprises 15 residues. CDR1 is SGHRS, CDR2 YFSETQ, per germline. CDR3 amino acids: CASSLAGSLRNEQFF. CDR3 in DNA: TGCGCCAGCAGCTTGGCCGGGAGTTTGCGCAATGAGCAGTTCTTC.

This clone was observed a handful of times. This chain links TRBV5-1 with TRBJ2-2, with D perhaps matching TRBD2 (5 bases). The CDR3 extends over 14 amino acids. Deletions cut 3 bases from V and 0 bases from J, with 6 bases between. The germline gives CDR1 SGHRS, CDR2 YFSETQ. The CDR3 loop reads CASSSEANTGELFF. The CDR3 DNA reads TGCGCCAGCAGCTCGGAGGCGAACACCGGGGAGCTGTTTTTT.

The chain joins TRBV7-9 to TRBJ2-7; no firm D call. V lost 2 bases to trimming and J lost 7 bases, with 9 bases between them. Germline V lookup: CDR1 SEHNR, CDR2 FQNEAQ (reference sequence). CDR3 length: 12 amino acids. The CDR3 loop is CASSLQKEEQYF. The CDR3 coding sequence is TGTGCCAGCAGCTTACAAAAGGAGGAGCAGTACTTC. The full variable domain, rest sourced from reference TRBV7-9 and TRBJ2-7, is DTGVSQNPRHKITKRGQNVTFRCDPISEHNRLYWYRQTLGQGPEFLTYFQNEAQLEKSRLLSDRFSAERPKGSFSTLEIQRTEQGDSAMYLCASSLQKEEQYFGPGTRLTVT.

The chain recombines TRBV7-2 with TRBJ2-1, with TRBD2 matching 9 bases. The CDR3 length is 16 residues. Germline V gives CDR1 SGHTA, CDR2 FQGNSA. Trimming removed 0 bases from V and 2 bases from J; junction bases left unmatched: 2. CDR3 in amino acids: CASSLAAGGPYNEQFF. The CDR3 DNA reads TGTGCCAGCAGCTTAGCGGCGGGAGGGCCCTACAATGAGCAGTTCTTC.

The V gene is TRBV19, the J gene TRBJ2-1; D possibly uses TRBD1 or TRBD2 (6 bases each). The CDR3 contains 22 residues. Germline V gives CDR1 LNHDA, CDR2 SQIVND (reference sequence). Between the trimmed V and J ends, which lost 5 bases and 1 base, there was a span of 33 bases. CDR3 coding DNA: TGTGCCAGTAGTCGGCTTATTGATTGGGGGGCCATCGGGAGCGATTCCTACAATGAGCAGTTCTTC. This codes for CASSRLIDWGAIGSDSYNEQFF.

The V call is TRBV19, the J call TRBJ1-4; D call uncertain. V lost 3 bases, J lost 0 bases, and 11 bases lay in between. Germline loops: CDR1 LNHDA, CDR2 SQIVND (reference sequence). This CDR3 is built from 16 residues. The CDR3 region has the DNA TGTGCCAGTAGTATTCGTAGTACAGCAACTAATGAAAAACTGTTTTTT. Protein sequence: CASSIRSTATNEKLFF.

This chain connects TRBV19 to TRBJ2-2, with 7 positions matching TRBD2. J gave up 2 bases and V 2 bases, and 2 bases lay outside the gene matches. This CDR3 is built from 15 residues. Germline loops: CDR1 LNHDA, CDR2 SQIVND (reference sequence). CDR3 sequence: CASSIRGLNTGELFF. CDR3 coding DNA: TGTGCCAGTAGTATAAGGGGACTAAACACCGGGGAGCTGTTTTTT.

The DNA for the CDR3 is TGCGCCAGCAGCCAAGGCGGGGACAGGGCCCACGAGCAGTACTTC. This translates into CASSQGGDRAHEQYF. The genes are TRBV4-3 and TRBJ2-7; TRBD1 agrees at 9 bases. CDR3 length equals 15 residues. In germline, CDR1 is LGHNA, CDR2 YSLEER. V lost 1 base, J lost 5 bases, and 6 bases stayed unmatched.

The table lists this clone with a count of one. The chain employs TRBV30 and TRBJ2-7, with D perhaps matching TRBD1 (5 bases). Trimming removed 3 bases at V and 2 bases at J, with 8 bases between. Germline-derived CDR1 and CDR2 are GTSNPN and SVGIG (reference sequence). This CDR3 is built from 12 residues. DNA for the CDR3: TGTGCCTGGAGGGCAGGGACCTACGAGCAGTACTTC. Translated, it gives CAWRAGTYEQYF.

The CDR3 is CASSSRTRNSVTEAFF. CDR3 sequence (DNA): TGTGCCAGCAGCTCCCGGACCCGGAACTCGGTTACTGAAGCTTTCTTT. J is TRBJ1-1 and V is TRBV7-9, with D unresolved. This CDR3 spans 16 amino acids. V shed 4 bases and J shed 5 bases, with 20 bases lying between them. Germline V gives CDR1 SEHNR, CDR2 FQNEAQ (reference sequence).

V usage is TRBV27 and J usage is TRBJ2-7; TRBD2 matches 8 bases. Germline V gene lookup returns CDR1 MNHEY and CDR2 SMNVEV (reference sequence). The CDR3 totals 16 residues. Unmatched junction bases numbered 12, after V lost 7 bases and J lost 1 base. The CDR3 DNA is TGTGCCAGCATTGGACTAGCCGTAAGTCGGTCCTACGAGCAGTACTTC. It encodes CASIGLAVSRSYEQYF.

The V gene is TRBV4-3, the J gene TRBJ1-2; the match to TRBD1 covers 9 bases. This CDR3 region has 15 residues. V lost 3 bases to trimming and J lost 4 bases; unmatched junction nucleotides: 6. CDR1 and CDR2 (germline): LGHNA, YSLEER. The CDR3 region has the DNA TGCGCCAGCAGCCAGAACAGGGGGCTTGGCTATGGCTACACCTTC. It translates to CASSQNRGLGYGYTF.

The chain links TRBV2 to TRBJ2-4; D remains ambiguous. This CDR3 comprises 13 residues. Deletions cut 7 bases from V and 6 bases from J, with 13 bases between. Looked up from germline, CDR1 is SNHLY and CDR2 is FYNNEI. This chain's CDR3 is CASMSSGRNIQYF. The DNA for the CDR3 is TGTGCCAGCATGTCCTCTGGACGAAACATTCAGTACTTC.

The rearrangement uses TRBV1 and TRBJ2-7; the tabulated D call, TRBD2, remains unverified against the DNA. TRBV1 is assigned pseudogene status. The CDR3 covers 15 residues. Here the CDR3 reads CTSSQVSTRDAEQYF. The CDR3 region has the DNA TGCACCAGCAGCCAAGTATCTACTAGGGATGCCGAGCAGTACTTC.

The chain joins TRBV28 to TRBJ2-3; 8 nucleotides agree with TRBD2. Germline V CDR1 and CDR2: MDHEN, SYDVKM. The junction had 5 bases not matched to a gene; V was cut back by 11 bases and J by 1 base. This CDR3 region has 13 residues. The CDR3 coding sequence is TGTGCCCTATCCGGGGGGGGCACAGATACGCAGTATTTT. It encodes CALSGGGTDTQYF. The full variable domain, completed using reference TRBV28 and TRBJ2-3, is DVKVTQSSRYLVKRTGEKVFLECVQDMDHENMFWYRQDPGLGLRLIYFSYDVKMKEKGDIPEGYSVSREKKERFSLILESASTNQTSMYLCALSGGGTDTQYFGPGTRLTVL.

The V call is TRBV5-5, the J call TRBJ2-7, with D maybe TRBD1 (6 bases). Trimming pared 0 bases from V and 4 bases from J, leaving 14 bases between. There are 15 residues in the CDR3. Germline V gives CDR1 SGHKS, CDR2 YYEKEE (reference sequence). CDR3 DNA: TGTGCCAGCAGCTTGGGACTTGGTCAGGGGTACGAGCAGTACTTC. Residues: CASSLGLGQGYEQYF.

V is TRBV2 and J is TRBJ1-2; TRBD1 is a possible D gene (6 bases). V shed 1 base and J shed 8 bases, with 11 bases lying between them. This CDR3 is 13 amino acids long. CDR1 is SNHLY, CDR2 FYNNEI, per germline. The CDR3: CASSEDRVGGYTF. In DNA form, the CDR3 reads TGTGCCAGCAGTGAAGACAGGGTCGGGGGCTACACCTTC.

Only a few counts were recorded for this clone. The chain joins TRBV5-4 to TRBJ2-2; D remains ambiguous. This CDR3 contains 12 residues. Germline V CDR1 and CDR2: SGHNT, YYREEE (reference sequence). V dropped 3 bases and J dropped 4 bases, with 4 bases sitting between them. The CDR3 DNA reads as TGTGCCAGCAGCTACTCCACCGGGGAGCTGTTTTTT. This translates into CASSYSTGELFF.

There are many counts of this clone. The chain employs TRBV10-3 and TRBJ2-5; 9 bases map to TRBD1. Per germline, CDR1 ENHRY and CDR2 SYGVKD. V shed 10 bases and J 2 bases; nucleotides not matched to a gene: 11. This CDR3 spans 15 amino acids. CDR3 in DNA: TGTGCCACTCAACCGGGACAGGGTTGGCAAGAGACCCAGTACTTC. Protein sequence: CATQPGQGWQETQYF.

The genes are TRBV6-1 and TRBJ2-2; 8 nucleotides match TRBD2. The CDR3 totals 14 residues. The trim removed 8 bases at V and 2 bases at J, leaving 4 bases unmatched. CDR1 is MNHNS and CDR2 is SASEGT in the germline V gene. The CDR3 sequence is CASVSGTNTGELFF. CDR3 nucleotide sequence: TGTGCCAGCGTTAGCGGGACCAACACCGGGGAGCTGTTTTTT.

J is TRBJ1-5 and V is TRBV5-8, with D possibly being TRBD1 (6 bases). The V end was cut by 2 bases, the J end by 1 base, with 10 bases between. The CDR3 contains 15 residues. The V gene's germline CDR1 is SGHTS and CDR2 YDEGEE. The CDR3 sequence is CASSFGDRSNQPQHF. In DNA, the CDR3 is TGTGCCAGCAGCTTTGGTGACAGGAGCAATCAGCCCCAGCATTTT.

J is TRBJ2-4 and V is TRBV6-5; D gene ambiguous. The CDR3 length is 15 residues. Trimming took off 6 bases at V and 0 bases at J, with 12 bases between the two ends. CDR1 is MNHEY, CDR2 SVGAGI, per germline. The CDR3 spells CASSSDILAKNIQYF. CDR3 nucleotides: TGTGCCAGCAGCTCTGACATACTAGCCAAAAACATTCAGTACTTC.

The chain joins TRBV2 to TRBJ2-3; 12 nucleotides align to TRBD1. Germline CDR1 reads SNHLY; CDR2 reads FYNNEI. The CDR3 totals 17 residues. V lost 6 bases and J lost 5; bases outside the gene matches: 12. The CDR3 coding sequence is TGTGCCAGCAGCCCCGGGGACAGGGGGCGGTGGGGAGATACGCAGTATTTT. Encoded protein: CASSPGDRGRWGDTQYF. The entire variable domain, with the rest obtained from reference TRBV2 and TRBJ2-3, is as follows: EPEVTQTPSHQVTQMGQEVILRCVPISNHLYFYWYRQILGQKVEFLVSFYNNEISEKSEIFDDQFSVERPDGSNFTLKIRSTKLEDSAMYFCASSPGDRGRWGDTQYFGPGTRLTVL.

The chain has TRBV5-4 and TRBJ1-4; the D gene is possibly TRBD1 (5 bases). Per the germline V gene, CDR1 is SGHNT and CDR2 is YYREEE (reference sequence). CDR3 length: 16 amino acids. Trimming stripped 1 base from V and 2 bases from J, with 12 bases between. This chain's CDR3 is CASSLLGPGTNEKLFF. Written as DNA, the CDR3 is TGTGCCAGCAGCTTGTTGGGGCCGGGTACTAATGAAAAACTGTTTTTT.

This chain connects TRBV2 to TRBJ2-1; 11 bases line up with TRBD2. Germline V gene sequence: CDR1 SNHLY, CDR2 FYNNEI. CDR3 length: 16 residues. V lost 8 bases, J lost 6 bases, and 12 bases stayed unmatched. The CDR3 spells CASGGASGRRGNEQFF. The CDR3 DNA is TGTGCCAGCGGAGGGGCTAGCGGGAGGCGAGGCAATGAGCAGTTCTTC. Complete variable domain (other parts from reference TRBV2 and TRBJ2-1): EPEVTQTPSHQVTQMGQEVILRCVPISNHLYFYWYRQILGQKVEFLVSFYNNEISEKSEIFDDQFSVERPDGSNFTLKIRSTKLEDSAMYFCASGGASGRRGNEQFFGPGTRLTVL.

The chain carries TRBV14 and TRBJ2-3, with 11 bases that match TRBD2. The CDR3 has 18 amino acids. Germline CDR1 SGHDN, CDR2 FVKESK. The V gene end was trimmed by 2 bases and the J gene end by 5 bases; junction bases not matched to a gene: 12. CDR3 in DNA: TGTGCCAGCAGCCAATTCCGGGGACTAGCGGATAAAATAGATACGCAGTATTTT. Residues: CASSQFRGLADKIDTQYF.

This chain links TRBV27 with TRBJ2-7, with no clear D. From germline, CDR1 is MNHEY and CDR2 SMNVEV (reference sequence). Trimming pared 2 bases from V and 2 bases from J, leaving 13 bases between. The CDR3 loop spans 15 amino acids. This chain's CDR3 is CASSLLRGKAYEQYF. Here the CDR3 DNA reads TGTGCCAGCAGTTTACTCCGCGGCAAAGCCTACGAGCAGTACTTC.